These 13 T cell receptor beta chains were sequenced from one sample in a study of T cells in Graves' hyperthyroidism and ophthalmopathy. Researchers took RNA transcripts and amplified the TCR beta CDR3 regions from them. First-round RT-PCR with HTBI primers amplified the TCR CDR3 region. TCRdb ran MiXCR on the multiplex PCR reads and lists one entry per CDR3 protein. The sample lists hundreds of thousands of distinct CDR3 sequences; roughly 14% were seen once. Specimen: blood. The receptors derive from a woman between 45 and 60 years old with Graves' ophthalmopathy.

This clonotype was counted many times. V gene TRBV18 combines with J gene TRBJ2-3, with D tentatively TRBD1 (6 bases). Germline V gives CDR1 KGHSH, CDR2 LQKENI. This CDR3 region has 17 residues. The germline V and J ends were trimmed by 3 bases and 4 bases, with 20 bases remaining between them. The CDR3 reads CASSPSRDTRFPDTQYF. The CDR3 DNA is TGTGCCAGCTCACCGTCCCGGGACACAAGGTTCCCAGATACGCAGTATTTT.

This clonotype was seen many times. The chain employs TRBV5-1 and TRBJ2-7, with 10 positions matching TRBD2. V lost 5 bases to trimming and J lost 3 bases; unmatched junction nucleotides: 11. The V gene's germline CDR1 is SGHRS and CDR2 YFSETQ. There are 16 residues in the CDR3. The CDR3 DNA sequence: TGCGCCAGCAGTATGTTAGCGGGAGGAGGTAACTACGAGCAGTACTTC. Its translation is CASSMLAGGGNYEQYF.

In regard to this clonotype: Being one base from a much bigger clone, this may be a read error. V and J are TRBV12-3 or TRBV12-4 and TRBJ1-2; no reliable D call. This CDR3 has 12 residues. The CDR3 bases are TGTGCCGGCAGTGCAGCTAACTATGGCTACACCTTC. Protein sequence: CAGSAANYGYTF.

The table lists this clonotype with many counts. CDR3 sequence reads: CASSLATSGTNTGELFF. The CDR3 DNA reads TGTGCCAGCAGCTTAGCCACTAGCGGAACGAACACCGGGGAGCTGTTTTTT. V and J are TRBV7-2 and TRBJ2-2; TRBD2 matches at 8 bases. Germline values: CDR1 SGHTA, CDR2 FQGNSA. This CDR3 contains 17 residues. V trimming: 0 bases; J trimming: 0 bases; junction bases outside the gene matches: 3.

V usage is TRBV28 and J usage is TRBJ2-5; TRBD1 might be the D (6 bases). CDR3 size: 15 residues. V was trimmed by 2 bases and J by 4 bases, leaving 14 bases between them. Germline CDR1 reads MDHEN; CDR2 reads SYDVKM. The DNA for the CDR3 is TGTGCCAGCAGTTTACTGCAGGGGCCCTCAGAGACCCAGTACTTC. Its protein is CASSLLQGPSETQYF.

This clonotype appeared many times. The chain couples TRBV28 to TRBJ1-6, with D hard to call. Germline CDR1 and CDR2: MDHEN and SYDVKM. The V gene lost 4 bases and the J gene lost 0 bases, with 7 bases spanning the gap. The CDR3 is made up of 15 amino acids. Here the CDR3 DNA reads TGTGCCAGCAGTTCTCGCGGCTCCTATAATTCACCCCTCCACTTT. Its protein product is CASSSRGSYNSPLHF.

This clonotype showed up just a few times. In DNA form, the CDR3 reads TGTGCCAGCAGTACAGGGGGCTCACAAGAGACCCAGTACTTC. Its protein product is CASSTGGSQETQYF. V and J are TRBV6-2 or TRBV6-3 and TRBJ2-5, with 9 bases fitting TRBD1. This CDR3 contains 14 residues. V was pared by 5 bases and J by 2 bases, with 3 bases of the junction left unmatched. Germline assignment: CDR1 MNHEY and CDR2 SVGEGT.

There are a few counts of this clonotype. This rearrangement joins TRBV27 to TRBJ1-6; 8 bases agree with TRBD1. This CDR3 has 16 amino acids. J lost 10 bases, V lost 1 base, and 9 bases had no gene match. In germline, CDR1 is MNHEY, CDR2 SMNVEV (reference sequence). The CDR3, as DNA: TGTGCCAGCAGTTTATATCCTCAGGGGGCAAAATCACCCCTCCACTTT. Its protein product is CASSLYPQGAKSPLHF.

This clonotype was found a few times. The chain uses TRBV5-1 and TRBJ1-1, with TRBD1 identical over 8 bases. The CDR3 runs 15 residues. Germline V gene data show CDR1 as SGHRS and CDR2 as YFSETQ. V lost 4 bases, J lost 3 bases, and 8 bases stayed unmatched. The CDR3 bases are TGCGCCAGCAGCGATTCAGGGGGCGGCTACACTGAAGCTTTCTTT. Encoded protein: CASSDSGGGYTEAFF.

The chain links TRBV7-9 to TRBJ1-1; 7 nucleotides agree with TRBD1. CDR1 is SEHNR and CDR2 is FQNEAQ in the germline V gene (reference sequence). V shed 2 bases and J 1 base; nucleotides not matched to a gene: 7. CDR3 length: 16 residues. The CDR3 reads CASSLPKNRGNTEAFF. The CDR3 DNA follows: TGTGCCAGCAGCTTACCCAAGAACAGGGGGAACACTGAAGCTTTCTTT.

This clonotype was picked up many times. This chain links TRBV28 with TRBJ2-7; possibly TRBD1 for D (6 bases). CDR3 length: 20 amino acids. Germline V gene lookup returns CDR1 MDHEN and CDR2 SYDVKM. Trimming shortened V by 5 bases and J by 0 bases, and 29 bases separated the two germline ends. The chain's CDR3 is CASSVDRSLRSAIDSYEQYF. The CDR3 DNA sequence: TGTGCCAGCAGTGTTGACAGGTCTCTCCGCTCCGCCATTGACTCCTACGAGCAGTACTTC.

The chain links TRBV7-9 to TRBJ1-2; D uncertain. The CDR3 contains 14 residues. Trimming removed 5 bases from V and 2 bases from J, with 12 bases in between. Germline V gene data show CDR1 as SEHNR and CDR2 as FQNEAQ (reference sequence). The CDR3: CASSLLAQNYGYTF. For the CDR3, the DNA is TGTGCCAGCAGCCTACTTGCACAGAACTATGGCTACACCTTC.

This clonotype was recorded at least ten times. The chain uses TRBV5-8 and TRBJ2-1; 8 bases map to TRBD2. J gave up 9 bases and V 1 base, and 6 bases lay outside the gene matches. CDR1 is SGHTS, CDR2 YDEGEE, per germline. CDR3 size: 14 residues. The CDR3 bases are TGTGCCAGCAGCTTGCCAGCGGGAGTCGTTGAGCAGTTCTTC. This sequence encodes CASSLPAGVVEQFF.